This T cell receptor (beta chain) was obtained from a study of memory CD4+ T cells and cytomegalovirus serostatus. General study findings and limits: Of 150 to 200 reported CMV TCRbeta sequences, around 62 were found in memory CD4+ repertoires.

V shed 4 bases and J shed 6 bases, with 10 bases lying between them. Looked up from germline, CDR1 is SGDLS and CDR2 is YYNGEE. CDR3 size: 13 residues. For this clone: What it binds is not known.

Produced via immunoSEQ multiplex PCR; TCRdb's table is partial and in-frame only. Of some 48,000 clones listed, roughly 78% were seen once; the top ten hold approximately 0.78%. Single viable CD3+CD4+CD8-CD45RO+ cells were sorted as the memory CD4+ T cells. The TCR was taken from an adult in good health and CMV-seronegative. Sample: memory CD4+ T cells from blood. The chain carries TRBV9 and TRBJ2-2; D is ambiguous. This CDR3 is CASSPASAGELFF. The CDR3 region has the DNA TGTGCCAGCAGCCCCGCGAGTGCCGGGGAGCTGTTTTTT.